The text below deals with one TCR beta chain. These data originate in a study of T cell changes during pregnancy in multiple sclerosis. Produced via immunoSEQ multiplex PCR; TCRdb's table is partial and in-frame only. The profile covers around 24,000 clones, with roughly 86% appearing a single time and approximately 13% taken by the ten largest. This CDR3 has 15 amino acids. Trimming cost V 4 bases and J 8 bases; bases outside gene matches: 10. The germline V gene has CDR1 SGHTA and CDR2 FQGTGA. The V gene is TRBV7-3, the J gene TRBJ2-2; the match to TRBD2 covers 7 bases. The sequenced sample was CD8+ T cells from peripheral blood mononuclear cells, obtained in the first trimester of pregnancy. The origin of this receptor is a female donor in good health, enrolled as a control in a pregnancy study. The CDR3 sequence: CASSSPGGSGGELFF. The CDR3 DNA follows: TGTGCCAGCAGCTCCCCGGGAGGTAGCGGAGGGGAGCTGTTTTTT.